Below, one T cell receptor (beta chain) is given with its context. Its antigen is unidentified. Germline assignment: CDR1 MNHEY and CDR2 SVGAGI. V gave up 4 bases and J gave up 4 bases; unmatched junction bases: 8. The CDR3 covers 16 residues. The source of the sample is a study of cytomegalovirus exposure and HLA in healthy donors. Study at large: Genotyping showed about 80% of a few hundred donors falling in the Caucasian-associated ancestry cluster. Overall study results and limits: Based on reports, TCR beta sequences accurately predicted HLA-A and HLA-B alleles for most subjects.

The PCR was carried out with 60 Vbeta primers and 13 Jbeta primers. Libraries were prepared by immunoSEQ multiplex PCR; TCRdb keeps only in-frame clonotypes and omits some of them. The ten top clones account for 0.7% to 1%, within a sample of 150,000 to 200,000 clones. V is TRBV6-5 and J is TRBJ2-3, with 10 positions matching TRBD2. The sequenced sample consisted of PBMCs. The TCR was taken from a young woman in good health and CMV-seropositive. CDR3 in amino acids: CASSSPTSGSPDTQYF. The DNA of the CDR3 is TGTGCCAGCAGTTCCCCGACTAGCGGGTCCCCAGATACGCAGTATTTT.